The 3 T cell receptor beta chains below come from one sample, sequenced in a study. TCRdb re-analysed the 5' RACE reads in MiXCR, keeping a single row per CDR3 protein. The sample consists of 10,000 to 15,000 distinct CDR3 sequences, under 25% of them appearing once. Sequenced sample: naive CD4+ T cells sorted from blood. The subset was: naive CD4+ T cells, CD4+CD45RA+CD25-. These receptors were collected from a female donor with breast cancer.

Turning to this clonotype: A much larger clone lies a single base off, so this may be a read error. The chain has TRBV7-6 and TRBJ2-1; 13 bases align to TRBD2. The CDR3 consists of 17 residues. Germline values: CDR1 SGHVS, CDR2 FNYEAQ. Losses at the gene ends were 5 bases for V and 3 bases for J; bases not matched to a gene: 7. The CDR3 loop reads CASSPRLAGGGYNEQFF. CDR3 in DNA: TGTGCCAGCAGCCCCAGACTAGCGGGAGGAGGCTACAATGAGCAGTTCTTC.

Of note for this clonotype: The germline gene is not matched at one end of the junction; a read error may be the cause. V is TRBV12-3 or TRBV12-4 and J is TRBJ1-1; the D gene is possibly TRBD1 (5 bases). The CDR3 loop spans 15 amino acids. The DNA for the CDR3 is TGTGCCAGCATCCCGGGACTGGGGATGAAAACTGAAGCTTTCTTT. This codes for CASIPGLGMKTEAFF.

By proportion, this clonotype is medium-sized. CDR3 amino acids: CSATGQGIGEQFF. The DNA of the CDR3 is TGCAGTGCCACGGGACAGGGAATTGGTGAGCAGTTCTTC. The chain recombines TRBV20-1 with TRBJ2-1; the match to TRBD1 covers 9 bases. In germline, CDR1 is DFQATT, CDR2 SNEGSKA (reference sequence). The CDR3 sequence is 13 residues long. After removal of 6 bases from V and 9 bases from J, the junction contained 9 bases not matched to a gene.